This T cell receptor beta chain was recorded in a study of T cell responses to AZD1222 COVID-19 vaccine. Overall study findings and caveats: AZD1222 recipients seropositive at baseline numbered only six or seven. Distributed over spike, vaccine-associated CD4 TCRs predominated at 160-218 and 743-854. Among spike-specific TCRs, nearly half reportedly target unmutated variant regions.

Measured with immunoSEQ multiplex PCR; TCRdb has only the in-frame clones, and not every one. The data show approximately 140,000 clones, roughly nine tenths seen once. Trimming pared 1 base from V and 5 bases from J, leaving 6 bases between. CDR3 length: 13 amino acids. Only a few counts were recorded for this clone. What it binds is unknown. The sample carries other DNA sequences with the same CDR3. The sequenced sample was peripheral blood, obtained on day 0 of AZD1222 vaccination. The chain has TRBV12-3 or TRBV12-4 and TRBJ2-1; D unresolved. The origin of this receptor is an adult in good health. CDR3 residues: CASSLGQNNEQFF. In nucleotides, the CDR3 is TGTGCCAGCAGTTTAGGTCAAAACAATGAGCAGTTCTTC.